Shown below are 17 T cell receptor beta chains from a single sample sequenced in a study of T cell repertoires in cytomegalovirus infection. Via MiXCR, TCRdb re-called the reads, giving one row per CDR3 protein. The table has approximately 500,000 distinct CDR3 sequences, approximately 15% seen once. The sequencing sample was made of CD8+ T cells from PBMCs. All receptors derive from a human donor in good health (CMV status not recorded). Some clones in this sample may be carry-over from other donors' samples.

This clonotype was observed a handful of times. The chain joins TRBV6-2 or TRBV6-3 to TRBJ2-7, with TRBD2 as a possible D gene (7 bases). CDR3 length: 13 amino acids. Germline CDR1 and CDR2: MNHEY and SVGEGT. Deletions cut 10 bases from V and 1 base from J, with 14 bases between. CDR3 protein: CATIGGPSYEQYF. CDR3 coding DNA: TGTGCCACCATCGGGGGGCCGTCCTACGAGCAGTACTTC.

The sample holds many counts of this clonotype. DNA of the CDR3: TGTGCCAGCACCCCCCCTAGGGGCAGTCTCTACGAGCAGTACTTC. It yields the protein CASTPPRGSLYEQYF. The chain combines TRBV6-5 with TRBJ2-7; D possibly corresponds to TRBD1 (5 bases). V lost 7 bases and J 3 bases, leaving 19 bases between the germline ends. The CDR3 is 15 amino acids. CDR1 is MNHEY, CDR2 SVGAGI, per germline.

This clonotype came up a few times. The chain's CDR3 is CSVGLRSGYTF. For the CDR3, the DNA is TGCAGCGTGGGCCTCCGAAGTGGCTACACCTTC. This chain uses TRBV29-1 with TRBJ1-2, with D uncertain. The CDR3 length is 11 residues. In germline, CDR1 is SQVTM, CDR2 ANQGSEA. Trimming took off 6 bases at V and 7 bases at J, with 12 bases between the two ends.

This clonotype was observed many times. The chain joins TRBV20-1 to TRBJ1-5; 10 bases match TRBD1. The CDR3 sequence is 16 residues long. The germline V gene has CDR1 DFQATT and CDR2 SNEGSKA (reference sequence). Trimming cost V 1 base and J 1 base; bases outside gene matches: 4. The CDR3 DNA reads TGCAGTGCTAGAGTAAGGACAGGGGGGAGCAATCAGCCCCAGCATTTT. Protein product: CSARVRTGGSNQPQHF.

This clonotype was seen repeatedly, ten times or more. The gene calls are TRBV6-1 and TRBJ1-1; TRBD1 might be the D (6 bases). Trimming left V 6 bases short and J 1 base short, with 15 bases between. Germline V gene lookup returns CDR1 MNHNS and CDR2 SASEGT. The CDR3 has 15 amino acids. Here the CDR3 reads CASSQGRVGNTEAFF. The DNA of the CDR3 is TGTGCCAGCAGCCAGGGGAGGGTGGGGAACACTGAAGCTTTCTTT.

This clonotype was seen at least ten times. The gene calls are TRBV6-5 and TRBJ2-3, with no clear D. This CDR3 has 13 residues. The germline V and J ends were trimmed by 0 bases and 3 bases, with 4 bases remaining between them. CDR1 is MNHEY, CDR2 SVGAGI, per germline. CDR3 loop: CASSYSGTDTQYF. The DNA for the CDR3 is TGTGCCAGCAGTTACTCGGGGACAGATACGCAGTATTTT.

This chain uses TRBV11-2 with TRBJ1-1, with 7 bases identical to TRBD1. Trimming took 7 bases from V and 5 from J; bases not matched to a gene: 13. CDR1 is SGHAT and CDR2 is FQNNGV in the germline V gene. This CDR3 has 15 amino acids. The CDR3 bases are TGTGCCAGCACGCCTGATGGACAGGACGGGACTGAAGCTTTCTTT. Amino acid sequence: CASTPDGQDGTEAFF.

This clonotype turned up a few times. The CDR3 sequence is CASSMTGYEQYF. The CDR3 coding sequence is TGTGCCAGCAGTATGACAGGGTACGAGCAGTACTTC. The chain combines TRBV2 with TRBJ2-7; 7 bases are shared with TRBD1. The V and J ends lost 5 bases and 4 bases, in that order; junction bases with no gene match: 2. There are 12 residues in the CDR3. Germline CDR1 and CDR2: SNHLY and FYNNEI.

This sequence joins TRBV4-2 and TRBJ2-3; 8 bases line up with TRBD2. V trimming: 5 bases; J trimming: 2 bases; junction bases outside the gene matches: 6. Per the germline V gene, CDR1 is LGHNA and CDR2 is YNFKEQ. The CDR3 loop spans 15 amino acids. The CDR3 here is CASSKTSGPTDTQYF. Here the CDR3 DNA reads TGTGCCAGCAGCAAAACTAGCGGTCCCACAGATACGCAGTATTTT.

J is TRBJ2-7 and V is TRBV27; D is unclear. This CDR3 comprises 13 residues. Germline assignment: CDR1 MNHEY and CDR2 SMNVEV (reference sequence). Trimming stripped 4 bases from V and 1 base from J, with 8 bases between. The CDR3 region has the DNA TGTGCCAGCAGTTCTCTTATGTCCTACGAGCAGTACTTC. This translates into CASSSLMSYEQYF.

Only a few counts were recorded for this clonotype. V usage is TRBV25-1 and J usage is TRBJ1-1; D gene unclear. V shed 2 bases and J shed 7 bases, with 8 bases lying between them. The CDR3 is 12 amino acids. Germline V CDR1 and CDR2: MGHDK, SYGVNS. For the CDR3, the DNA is TGTGCCAGCAGTGAAGAAGGGTTTGAAGCTTTCTTT. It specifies CASSEEGFEAFF.

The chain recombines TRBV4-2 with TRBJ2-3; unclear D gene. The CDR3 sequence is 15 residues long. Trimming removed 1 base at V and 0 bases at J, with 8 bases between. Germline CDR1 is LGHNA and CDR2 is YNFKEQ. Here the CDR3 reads CASSQVALSTDTQYF. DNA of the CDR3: TGTGCCAGCAGCCAAGTAGCTCTTAGCACAGATACGCAGTATTTT.

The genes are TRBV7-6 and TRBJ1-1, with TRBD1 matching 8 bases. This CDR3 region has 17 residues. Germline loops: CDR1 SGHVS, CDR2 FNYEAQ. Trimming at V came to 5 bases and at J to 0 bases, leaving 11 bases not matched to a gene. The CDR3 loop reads CASSRDRGWGMNTEAFF. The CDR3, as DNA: TGTGCCAGCAGCAGAGACAGGGGATGGGGAATGAACACTGAAGCTTTCTTT.

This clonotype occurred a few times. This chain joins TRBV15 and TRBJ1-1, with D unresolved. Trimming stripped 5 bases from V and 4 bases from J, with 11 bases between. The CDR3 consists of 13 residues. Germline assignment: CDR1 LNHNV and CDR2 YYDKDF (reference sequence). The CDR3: CATSHPEGTEAFF. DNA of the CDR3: TGTGCCACCAGCCACCCGGAGGGCACTGAAGCTTTCTTT.

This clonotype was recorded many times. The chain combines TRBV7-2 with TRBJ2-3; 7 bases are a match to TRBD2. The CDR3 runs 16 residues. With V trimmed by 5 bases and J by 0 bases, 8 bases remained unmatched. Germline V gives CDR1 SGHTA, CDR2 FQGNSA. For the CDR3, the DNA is TGTGCCAGCAGCCCGCGACTAGCAAGTAGCACAGATACGCAGTATTTT. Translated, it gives CASSPRLASSTDTQYF.

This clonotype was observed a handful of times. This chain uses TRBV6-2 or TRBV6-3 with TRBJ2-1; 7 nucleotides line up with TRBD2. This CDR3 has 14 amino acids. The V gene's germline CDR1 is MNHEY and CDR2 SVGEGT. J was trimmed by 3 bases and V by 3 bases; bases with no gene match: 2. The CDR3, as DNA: TGTGCCAGCAGTTATGGGGGGGTCTACAATGAGCAGTTCTTC. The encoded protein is CASSYGGVYNEQFF.

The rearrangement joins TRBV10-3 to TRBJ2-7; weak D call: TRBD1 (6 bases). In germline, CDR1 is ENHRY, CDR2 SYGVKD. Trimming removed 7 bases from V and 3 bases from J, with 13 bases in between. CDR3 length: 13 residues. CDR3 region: CAITDSPIYEQYF. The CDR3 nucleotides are TGTGCCATCACGGACAGCCCGATCTACGAGCAGTACTTC.